Reported below is one T cell receptor beta chain. Its matching antigen is unknown. V lost 0 bases, J lost 0 bases, and 13 bases lay in between. Germline V CDR1 and CDR2: SGHRS, YFSETQ. The CDR3 has 16 amino acids. An immunoSEQ assay, version v3.0, was performed at survey level. A per-sample goal of about 35,000-50,000 T-cell genomes was targeted by sequencing. Sequencing was performed with immunoSEQ multiplex PCR; in TCRdb, only in-frame clones are kept and a portion is missing. The table has 20,000 or so clones, about 86% seen once. This sample stems from a study of long-term antiretroviral therapy in people with HIV. The study, taken as a whole, reports: Collection of the blood, which took place between about 2004 and 2018, possibly occurred under older ART regimens. Repertoires looked antigen-experienced, with only a slight naive shift after ART.

Sequenced material: unsorted PBMCs, taken 0.1 years before starting antiretroviral therapy. The genes are TRBV5-1 and TRBJ2-7, with a possible D match to TRBD2 (7 bases). The receptor's source is a man in his forties with HIV. The CDR3 loop reads CASSLGEGGASYEQYF. CDR3 nucleotide sequence: TGCGCCAGCAGCTTGGGGGAGGGGGGCGCCTCCTACGAGCAGTACTTC.